This record covers a single T cell receptor (beta chain). The data derive from a study of blood T cell repertoires in COVID-19. Trimming stripped 6 bases from V and 5 bases from J, with 10 bases between. CDR1 and CDR2 (germline): KGHSH, LQKENI. The CDR3 has 12 amino acids. Using immunoSEQ multiplex PCR, the repertoire was profiled, and TCRdb retains in-frame clones only, with some absent. The repertoire includes roughly 300,000 clones, approximately 92% of them detected once, and roughly 20% sits in the top ten. This sequence joins TRBV18 and TRBJ1-1, with D perhaps TRBD1 (6 bases). Sequencing was done on a sample of PBMCs or T cells enriched from blood (not recorded which). The receptor comes from a woman aged 30 to 39 who had recovered from COVID-19. CDR3 in amino acids: CASSQTGTEAFF. The DNA of the CDR3 is TGTGCCAGCTCCCAAACAGGGACTGAAGCTTTCTTT.